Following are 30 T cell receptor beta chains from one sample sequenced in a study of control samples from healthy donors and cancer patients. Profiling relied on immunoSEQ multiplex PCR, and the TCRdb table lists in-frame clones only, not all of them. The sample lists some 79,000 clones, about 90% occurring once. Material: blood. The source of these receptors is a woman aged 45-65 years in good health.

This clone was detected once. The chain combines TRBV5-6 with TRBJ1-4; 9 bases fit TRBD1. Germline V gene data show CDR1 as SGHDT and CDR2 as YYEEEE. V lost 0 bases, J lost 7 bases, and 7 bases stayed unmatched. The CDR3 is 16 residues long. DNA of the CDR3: TGTGCCAGCAGCTTGGAGGGACAGGGTATAGCTGAAAAACTGTTTTTT. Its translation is CASSLEGQGIAEKLFF.

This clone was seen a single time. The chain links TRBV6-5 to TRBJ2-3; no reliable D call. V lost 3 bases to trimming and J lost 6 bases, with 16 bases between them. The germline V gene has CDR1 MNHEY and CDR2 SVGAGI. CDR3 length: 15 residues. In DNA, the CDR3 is TGTGCCAGCAGTTATACCGGGTCCATTACGGATACGCAGTATTTT. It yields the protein CASSYTGSITDTQYF.

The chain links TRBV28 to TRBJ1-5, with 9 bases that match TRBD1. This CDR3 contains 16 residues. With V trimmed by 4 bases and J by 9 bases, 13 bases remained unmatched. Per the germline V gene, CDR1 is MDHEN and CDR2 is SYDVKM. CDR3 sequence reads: CASSSIAGQGLGPQHF. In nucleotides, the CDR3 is TGTGCCAGCAGTTCAATTGCGGGACAGGGCTTAGGGCCCCAGCATTTT.

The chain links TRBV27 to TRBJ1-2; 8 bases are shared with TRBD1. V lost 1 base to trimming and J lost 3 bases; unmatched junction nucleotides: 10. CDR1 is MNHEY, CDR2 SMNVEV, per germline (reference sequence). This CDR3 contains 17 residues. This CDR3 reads CASSLFPSTGGDYGYTF. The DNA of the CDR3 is TGTGCCAGCAGTTTATTCCCTTCAACAGGGGGAGACTATGGCTACACCTTC.

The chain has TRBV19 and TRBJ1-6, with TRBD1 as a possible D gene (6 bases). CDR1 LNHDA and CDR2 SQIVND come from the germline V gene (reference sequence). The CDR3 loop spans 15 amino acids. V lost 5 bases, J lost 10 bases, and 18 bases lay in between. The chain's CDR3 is CASSERQAEESPLHF. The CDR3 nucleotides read TGTGCCAGTAGTGAGAGACAGGCCGAGGAGTCACCCCTCCACTTT.

This CDR3 is CATSDLDEKLFF. CDR3 in DNA: TGTGCCACCAGTGATTTAGATGAAAAACTGTTTTTT. This rearrangement joins TRBV24-1 to TRBJ1-4; D remains ambiguous. The V gene's germline CDR1 is KGHDR and CDR2 SFDVKD. This CDR3 has 12 amino acids. The V gene lost 1 base and the J gene lost 6 bases, with 2 bases spanning the gap.

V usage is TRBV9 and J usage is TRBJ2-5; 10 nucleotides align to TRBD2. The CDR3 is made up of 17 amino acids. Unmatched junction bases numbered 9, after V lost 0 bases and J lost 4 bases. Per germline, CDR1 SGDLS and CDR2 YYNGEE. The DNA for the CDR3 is TGTGCCAGCAGCGTAGAACCAGCGGGAGGGTTTGTAGAGACCCAGTACTTC. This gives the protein CASSVEPAGGFVETQYF.

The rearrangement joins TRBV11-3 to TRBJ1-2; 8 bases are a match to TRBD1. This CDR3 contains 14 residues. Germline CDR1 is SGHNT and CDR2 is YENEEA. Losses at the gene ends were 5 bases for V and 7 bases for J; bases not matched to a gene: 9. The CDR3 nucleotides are TGTGCCAGCAGCCCCAGGGGGCCCCTCGGTGGCTACACCTTC. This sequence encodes CASSPRGPLGGYTF.

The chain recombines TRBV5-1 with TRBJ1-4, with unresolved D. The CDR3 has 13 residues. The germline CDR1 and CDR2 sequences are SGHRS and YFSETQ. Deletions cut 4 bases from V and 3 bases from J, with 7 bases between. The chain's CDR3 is CASSQSANEKLFF. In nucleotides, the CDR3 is TGCGCCAGCAGCCAGAGCGCTAATGAAAAACTGTTTTTT.

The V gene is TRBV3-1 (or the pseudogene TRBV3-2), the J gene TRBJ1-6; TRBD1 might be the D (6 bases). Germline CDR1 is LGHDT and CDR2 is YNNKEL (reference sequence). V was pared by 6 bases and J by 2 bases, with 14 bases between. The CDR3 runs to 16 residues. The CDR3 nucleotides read TGTGCCAGCAGGTTACAGGGAGGCGCCTATAATTCACCCCTCCACTTT. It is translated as CASRLQGGAYNSPLHF.

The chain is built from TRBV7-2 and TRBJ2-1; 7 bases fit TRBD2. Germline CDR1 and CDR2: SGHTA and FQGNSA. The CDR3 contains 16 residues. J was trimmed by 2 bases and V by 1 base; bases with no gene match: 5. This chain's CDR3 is CASSLDPSGTYNEQFF. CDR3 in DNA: TGTGCCAGCAGCTTAGACCCTAGCGGCACCTACAATGAGCAGTTCTTC.

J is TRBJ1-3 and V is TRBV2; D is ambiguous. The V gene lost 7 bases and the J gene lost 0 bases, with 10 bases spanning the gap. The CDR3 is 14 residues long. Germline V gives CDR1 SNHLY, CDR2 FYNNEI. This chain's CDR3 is CASTAPSSGNTIYF. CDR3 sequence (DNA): TGTGCCAGCACGGCACCCAGCTCTGGAAACACCATATATTTT. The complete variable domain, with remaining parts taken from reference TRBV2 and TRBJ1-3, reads EPEVTQTPSHQVTQMGQEVILRCVPISNHLYFYWYRQILGQKVEFLVSFYNNEISEKSEIFDDQFSVERPDGSNFTLKIRSTKLEDSAMYFCASTAPSSGNTIYFGEGSWLTVV.

CDR3 nucleotide sequence: TGTGCCAGTAGTATCCGGCTAGCCCCGGGCGAGCAGTACTTC. It encodes CASSIRLAPGEQYF. This chain uses TRBV19 with TRBJ2-7, with a tentative D call TRBD2 (5 bases). CDR3 length equals 14 residues. V was cut by 3 bases and J by 6 bases, with 15 bases left in between. The germline V gene encodes CDR1 LNHDA and CDR2 SQIVND (reference sequence). The entire variable domain, with the rest obtained from reference TRBV19 and TRBJ2-7, is as follows: DGGITQSPKYLFRKEGQNVTLSCEQNLNHDAMYWYRQDPGQGLRLIYYSQIVNDFQKGDIAEGYSVSREKKESFPLTVTSAQKNPTAFYLCASSIRLAPGEQYFGPGTRLTVT.

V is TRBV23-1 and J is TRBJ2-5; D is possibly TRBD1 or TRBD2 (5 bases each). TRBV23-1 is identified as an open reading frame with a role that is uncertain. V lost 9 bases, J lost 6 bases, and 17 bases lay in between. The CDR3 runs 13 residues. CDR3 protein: CARQRPRGKTQYF. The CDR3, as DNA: TGCGCCAGACAGCGTCCCCGGGGCAAGACCCAGTACTTC.

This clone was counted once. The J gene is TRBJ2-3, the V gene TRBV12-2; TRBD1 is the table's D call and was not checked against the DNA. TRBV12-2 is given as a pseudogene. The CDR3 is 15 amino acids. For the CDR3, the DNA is TGTGCAAGTCGCCTTCTGGGACAGGGCACAGATACGCAGTATTTT. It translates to CASRLLGQGTDTQYF.

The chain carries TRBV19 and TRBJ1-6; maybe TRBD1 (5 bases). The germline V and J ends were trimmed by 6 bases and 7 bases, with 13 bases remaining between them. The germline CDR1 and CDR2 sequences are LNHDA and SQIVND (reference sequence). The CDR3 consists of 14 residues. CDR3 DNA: TGTGCCAGTAGACCAGGGAACGACAATTCACCCCTCCACTTT. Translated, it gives CASRPGNDNSPLHF.

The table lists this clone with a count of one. CDR3 nucleotide sequence: TGTGCCAGCAGCTACCGGACTAGCGGGAGGGGGGATGAGCAGTTCTTC. Translated, it gives CASSYRTSGRGDEQFF. The chain carries TRBV11-2 and TRBJ2-1; TRBD2 aligns across 15 bases. This CDR3 has 16 residues. Trimming took 4 bases from V and 8 from J; bases not matched to a gene: 6. Germline V lookup: CDR1 SGHAT, CDR2 FQNNGV.

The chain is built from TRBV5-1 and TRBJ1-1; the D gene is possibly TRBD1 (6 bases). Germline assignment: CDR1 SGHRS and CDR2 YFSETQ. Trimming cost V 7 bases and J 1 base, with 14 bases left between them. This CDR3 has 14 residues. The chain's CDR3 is CASGGAHGNTEAFF. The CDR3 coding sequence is TGCGCCAGCGGGGGGGCGCATGGGAACACTGAAGCTTTCTTT.

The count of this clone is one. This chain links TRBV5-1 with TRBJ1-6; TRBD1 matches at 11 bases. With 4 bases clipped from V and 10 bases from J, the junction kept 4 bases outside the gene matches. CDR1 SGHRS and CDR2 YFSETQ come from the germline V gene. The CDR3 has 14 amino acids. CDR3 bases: TGCGCCAGCAGCGGACAGGGGGCCGAATCACCCCTCCACTTT. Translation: CASSGQGAESPLHF.

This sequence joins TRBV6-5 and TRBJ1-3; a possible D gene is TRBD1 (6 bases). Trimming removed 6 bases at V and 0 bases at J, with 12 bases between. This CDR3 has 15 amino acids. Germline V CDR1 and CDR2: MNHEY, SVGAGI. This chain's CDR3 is CASSGQFNSGNTIYF. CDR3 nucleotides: TGTGCCAGCAGCGGACAGTTCAACTCTGGAAACACCATATATTTT.

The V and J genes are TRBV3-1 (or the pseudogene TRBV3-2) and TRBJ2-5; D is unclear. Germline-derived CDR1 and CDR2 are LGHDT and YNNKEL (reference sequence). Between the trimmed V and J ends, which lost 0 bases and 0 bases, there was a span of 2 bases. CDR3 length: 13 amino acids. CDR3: CASSQEDQETQYF. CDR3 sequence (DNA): TGTGCCAGCAGCCAAGAAGACCAAGAGACCCAGTACTTC.

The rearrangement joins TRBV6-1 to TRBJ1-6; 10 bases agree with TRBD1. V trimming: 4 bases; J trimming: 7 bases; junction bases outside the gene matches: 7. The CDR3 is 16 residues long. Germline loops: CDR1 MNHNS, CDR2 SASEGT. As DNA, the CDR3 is TGTGCCAGCAGTGCTTGGGGGGGACAGGGGAATTCACCCCTCCACTTT. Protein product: CASSAWGGQGNSPLHF.

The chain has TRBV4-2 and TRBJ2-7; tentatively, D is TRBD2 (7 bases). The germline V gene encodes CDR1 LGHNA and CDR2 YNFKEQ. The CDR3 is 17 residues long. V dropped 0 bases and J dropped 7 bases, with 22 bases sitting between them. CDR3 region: CASSQDPFGGGGHEQYF. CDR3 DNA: TGTGCCAGCAGCCAAGATCCCTTTGGTGGGGGGGGGCATGAGCAGTACTTC.

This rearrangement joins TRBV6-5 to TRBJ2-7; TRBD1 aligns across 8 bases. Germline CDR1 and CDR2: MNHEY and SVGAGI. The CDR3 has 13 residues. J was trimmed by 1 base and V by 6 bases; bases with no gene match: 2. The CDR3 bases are TGTGCCAGCAGCAGGACAGGGTCCTACGAGCAGTACTTC. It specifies CASSRTGSYEQYF.

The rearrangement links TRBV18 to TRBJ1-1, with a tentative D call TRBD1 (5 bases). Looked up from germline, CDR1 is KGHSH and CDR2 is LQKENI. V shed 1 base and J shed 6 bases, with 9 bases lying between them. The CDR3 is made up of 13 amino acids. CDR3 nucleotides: TGTGCCAGCTCACCACGATTACAGGCTGAAGCTTTCTTT. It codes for CASSPRLQAEAFF.

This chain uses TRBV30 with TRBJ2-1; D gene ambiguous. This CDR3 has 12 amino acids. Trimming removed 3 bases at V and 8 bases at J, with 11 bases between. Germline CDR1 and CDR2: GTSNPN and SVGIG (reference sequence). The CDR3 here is CAWSDLVDEQFF. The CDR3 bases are TGTGCCTGGAGCGATCTAGTAGATGAGCAGTTCTTC.

The CDR3 loop reads CASSPSLNTEAFF. Here the CDR3 DNA reads TGTGCCAGCAGCCCCTCGCTGAACACTGAAGCTTTCTTT. J is TRBJ1-1 and V is TRBV9; D remains ambiguous. The V gene lost 4 bases and the J gene lost 0 bases, with 7 bases spanning the gap. The CDR3 totals 13 residues. Per the germline V gene, CDR1 is SGDLS and CDR2 is YYNGEE.

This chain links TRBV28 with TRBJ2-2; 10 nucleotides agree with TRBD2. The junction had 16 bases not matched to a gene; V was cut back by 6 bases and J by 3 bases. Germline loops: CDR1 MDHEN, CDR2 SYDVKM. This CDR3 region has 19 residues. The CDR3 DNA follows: TGTGCCAGCAGGCAGGCGGGACTAGCGCGAATTTCTTACACCGGGGAGCTGTTTTTT. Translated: CASRQAGLARISYTGELFF.

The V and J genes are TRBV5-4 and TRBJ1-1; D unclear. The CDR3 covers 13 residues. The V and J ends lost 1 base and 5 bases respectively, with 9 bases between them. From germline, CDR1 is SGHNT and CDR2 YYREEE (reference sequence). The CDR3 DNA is TGTGCCAGCAGCTTGCAACAAGGGACTGAAGCTTTCTTT. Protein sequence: CASSLQQGTEAFF.

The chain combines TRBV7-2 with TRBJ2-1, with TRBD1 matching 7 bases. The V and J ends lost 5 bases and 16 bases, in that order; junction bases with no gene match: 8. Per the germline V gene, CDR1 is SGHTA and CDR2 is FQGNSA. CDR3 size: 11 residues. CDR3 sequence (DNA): TGTGCCAGCAGCGAAGACAGGGTTAACTTCTTC. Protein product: CASSEDRVNFF.